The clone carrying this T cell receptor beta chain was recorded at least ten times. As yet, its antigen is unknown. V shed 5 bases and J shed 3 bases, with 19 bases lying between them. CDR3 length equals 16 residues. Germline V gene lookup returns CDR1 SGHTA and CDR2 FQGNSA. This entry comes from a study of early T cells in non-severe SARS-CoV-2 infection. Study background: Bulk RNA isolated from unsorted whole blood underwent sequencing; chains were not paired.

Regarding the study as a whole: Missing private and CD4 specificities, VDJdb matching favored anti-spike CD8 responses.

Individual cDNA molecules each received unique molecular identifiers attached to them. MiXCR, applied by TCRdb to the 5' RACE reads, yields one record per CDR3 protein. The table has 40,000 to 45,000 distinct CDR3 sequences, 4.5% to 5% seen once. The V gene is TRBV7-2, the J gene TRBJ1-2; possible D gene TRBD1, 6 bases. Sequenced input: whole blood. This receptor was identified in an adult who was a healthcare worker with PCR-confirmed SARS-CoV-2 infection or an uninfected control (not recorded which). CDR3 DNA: TGTGCCAGCAGCATAACTCCCCCCGACAGGCACTATGGCTACACCTTC. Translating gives CASSITPPDRHYGYTF.